The sequence of this T cell receptor beta chain was determined in a study of T cell responses to AZD1222 COVID-19 vaccine. General observations from the study: The sample set comprised mostly white British donors with more females, and clonal diversity was possibly underestimated. Dominant at 160-218 and 743-854, vaccine-associated CD4 TCRs also spanned spike. A reported finding is that nearly half of spike-specific TCRs target unmutated variant regions.

On this clone itself: Its antigen is unknown.

This table comes from immunoSEQ multiplex PCR, and its TCRdb copy is limited to in-frame clones, with some not included. The profile shows about 130,000 clones, about 93% of them singletons. The material was peripheral blood, obtained 28 days after the second AZD1222 dose. This receptor was obtained from an adult who received the AZD1222 COVID-19 vaccine.

The DNA for the CDR3 is TGTGCCAGCAGTTTTAGGGGGGAGGGCTACACCTTC. Translating gives CASSFRGEGYTF. The V and J genes are TRBV28 and TRBJ1-2; a weak D match, TRBD1 (6 bases). Germline V gene sequence: CDR1 MDHEN, CDR2 SYDVKM. The CDR3 spans 12 residues. Trimming removed 3 bases from V and 8 bases from J, with 10 bases in between.